The 8 T cell receptor beta chains given below trace back to one sample, sequenced in a study of lymphopenia after photon versus proton radiotherapy. The repertoire was sequenced with immunoSEQ multiplex PCR; TCRdb's copy has only in-frame clones and lacks some. Among roughly 57,000 clones listed, around 80% were seen once. Material: peripheral blood, obtained from a patient treated with photon-based radiotherapy. The receptors shown here come from a man aged 45-65 years with gastric cancer.

The J gene is TRBJ2-4, the V gene TRBV4-2; D tentatively reads TRBD1 or TRBD2 (5 bases each). Trimming removed 1 base at V and 3 bases at J, with 22 bases between. Germline assignment: CDR1 LGHNA and CDR2 YNFKEQ. The CDR3 covers 19 residues. The CDR3 DNA sequence: TGTGCCAGCAGCCAAGGATTTGTCTACGGGGACGGGGTCAAAAACATTCAGTACTTC. As protein: CASSQGFVYGDGVKNIQYF.

The V and J genes are TRBV7-8 and TRBJ2-7; 8 nucleotides align to TRBD2. The CDR3 consists of 16 residues. The ends lost 2 bases at V and 1 base at J; junction bases unmatched: 7. Germline CDR1 and CDR2: SGHVS and FQNEAQ. In nucleotides, the CDR3 is TGTGCCAGCAGCTTACGGGCTAGCGGGTTGTCCTACGAGCAGTACTTC. Protein sequence: CASSLRASGLSYEQYF.

This clone was seen only a few times. The chain employs TRBV5-4 and TRBJ2-5; 9 bases agree with TRBD1. CDR3 length: 14 amino acids. J gave up 5 bases and V 4 bases, and 6 bases lay outside the gene matches. Germline V gene sequence: CDR1 SGHNT, CDR2 YYREEE (reference sequence). CDR3 nucleotides: TGTGCCAGCAGCACGGGACAGGGTTTCGAGACCCAGTACTTC. Translating gives CASSTGQGFETQYF. The full variable domain, its missing parts supplied by reference TRBV5-4 and TRBJ2-5, is ETGVTQSPTHLIKTRGQQVTLRCSSQSGHNTVSWYQQALGQGPQFIFQYYREEENGRGNFPPRFSGLQFPNYSSELNVNALELDDSALYLCASSTGQGFETQYFGPGTRLLVL.

The chain has TRBV29-1 and TRBJ2-5; perhaps D is TRBD1 or TRBD2 (5 bases each). Germline V CDR1 and CDR2: SQVTM, ANQGSEA. CDR3 length: 11 amino acids. V was clipped by 7 bases and J by 3 bases, with 9 bases between them. CDR3: CSGGPEETQYF. In DNA, the CDR3 is TGCAGCGGGGGACCAGAAGAGACCCAGTACTTC.

The rearrangement links TRBV23-1 to TRBJ2-1; TRBD2 agrees at 8 bases. TRBV23-1 is given ORF status, its function remaining uncertain. The ends lost 3 bases at V and 2 bases at J; junction bases unmatched: 6. The CDR3 contains 16 residues. Written as DNA, the CDR3 is TGCGCCAGCAGTCAGCCCCGGGAGGGCCCCTACAATGAGCAGTTCTTC. Its translation: CASSQPREGPYNEQFF.

J is TRBJ2-3 and V is TRBV5-1, with TRBD2 matching over 8 bases. The CDR3 runs 15 residues. Germline loops: CDR1 SGHRS, CDR2 YFSETQ. Germline trimming cut 4 bases from V and 2 bases from J; bases unmatched to any gene: 6. CDR3 bases: TGCGCCAGCAGCCCAAGCGGGGGCCCCACAGATACGCAGTATTTT. This gives the protein CASSPSGGPTDTQYF. Full variable domain (remainder filled in from reference TRBV5-1 and TRBJ2-3): KAGVTQTPRYLIKTRGQQVTLSCSPISGHRSVSWYQQTPGQGLQFLFEYFSETQRNKGNFPGRFSGRQFSNSRSEMNVSTLELGDSALYLCASSPSGGPTDTQYFGPGTRLTVL.

The chain links TRBV5-1 to TRBJ2-4, with 7 bases that match TRBD1. With 1 base clipped from V and 12 bases from J, the junction kept 4 bases outside the gene matches. Germline values: CDR1 SGHRS, CDR2 YFSETQ. This CDR3 contains 12 residues. The CDR3 here is CASSLIGGDQYF. Written as DNA, the CDR3 is TGCGCCAGCAGCTTGATAGGGGGCGATCAGTACTTC.

This clone was seen ten or more times. This rearrangement joins TRBV7-2 to TRBJ1-5, with D tentatively TRBD1 (6 bases). V was cut by 3 bases and J by 6 bases, with 9 bases left in between. Germline CDR1 and CDR2: SGHTA and FQGNSA. This CDR3 is built from 13 residues. The CDR3 sequence is CASSFTGFQPQHF. In nucleotides, the CDR3 is TGTGCCAGCAGCTTCACAGGGTTTCAGCCCCAGCATTTT.